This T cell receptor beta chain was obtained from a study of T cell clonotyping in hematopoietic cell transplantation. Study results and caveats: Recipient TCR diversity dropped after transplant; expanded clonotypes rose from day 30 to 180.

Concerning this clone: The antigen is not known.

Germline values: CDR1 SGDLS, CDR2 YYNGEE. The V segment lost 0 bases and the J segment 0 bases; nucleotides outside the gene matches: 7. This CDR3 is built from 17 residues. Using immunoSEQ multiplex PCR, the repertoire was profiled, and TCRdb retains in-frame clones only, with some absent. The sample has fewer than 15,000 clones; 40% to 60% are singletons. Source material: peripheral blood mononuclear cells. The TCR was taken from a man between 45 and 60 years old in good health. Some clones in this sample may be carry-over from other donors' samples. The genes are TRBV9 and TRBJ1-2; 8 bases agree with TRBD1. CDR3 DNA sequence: TGTGCCAGCAGCGTAGCTTTGCAGGGGGCTCCTAACTATGGCTACACCTTC. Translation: CASSVALQGAPNYGYTF.